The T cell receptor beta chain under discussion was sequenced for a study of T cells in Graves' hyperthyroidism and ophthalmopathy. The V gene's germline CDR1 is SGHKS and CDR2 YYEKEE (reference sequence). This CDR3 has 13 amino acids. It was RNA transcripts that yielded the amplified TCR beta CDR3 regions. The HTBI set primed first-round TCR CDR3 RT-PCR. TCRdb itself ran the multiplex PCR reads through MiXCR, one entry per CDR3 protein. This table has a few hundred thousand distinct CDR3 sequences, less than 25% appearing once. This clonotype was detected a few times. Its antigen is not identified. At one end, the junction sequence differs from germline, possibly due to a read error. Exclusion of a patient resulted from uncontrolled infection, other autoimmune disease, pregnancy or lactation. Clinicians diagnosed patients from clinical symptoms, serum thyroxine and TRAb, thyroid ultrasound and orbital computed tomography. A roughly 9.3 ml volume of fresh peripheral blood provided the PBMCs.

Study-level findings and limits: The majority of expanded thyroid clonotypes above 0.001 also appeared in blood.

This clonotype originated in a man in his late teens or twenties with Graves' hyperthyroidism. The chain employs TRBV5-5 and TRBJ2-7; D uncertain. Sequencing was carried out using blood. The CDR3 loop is CSSSLQLLYEQYF. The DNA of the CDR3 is TGTTCCAGCAGCTTGCAGTTACTCTACGAGCAGTACTTC.